The 8 T cell receptor beta chains given below trace back to one sample, sequenced in a study of T-cell reconstitution after alpha-beta-depleted transplantation in children. Unique molecular identifiers were used in preparing the TCRbeta library. MiXCR was run by TCRdb on the PCR reads, yielding one entry per CDR3 protein. The table shows hundreds of thousands of distinct CDR3 sequences, with 15% to 20% occurring only once. Here the sequenced sample was PBMCs from the stem cell graft donor, taken from the stem cell graft. Every receptor here comes from a human donor who donated a stem cell graft to a child with acute myeloid leukemia.

This clonotype has more than one count but fewer than ten. V and J are TRBV7-9 and TRBJ2-1, with a possible D match to TRBD1 (5 bases). The CDR3 has 12 amino acids. Germline V gene lookup returns CDR1 SEHNR and CDR2 FQNEAQ (reference sequence). The V and J ends lost 6 bases and 7 bases respectively, with 10 bases between them. The CDR3 DNA follows: TGTGCCAGCAGGGGGCCGATGAATGAGCAGTTCTTC. Amino acid sequence: CASRGPMNEQFF.

V gene TRBV25-1 combines with J gene TRBJ2-2; TRBD1 matches at 11 bases. Germline-derived CDR1 and CDR2 are MGHDK and SYGVNS. This CDR3 contains 17 residues. With 3 bases clipped from V and 8 bases from J, the junction kept 11 bases outside the gene matches. In DNA, the CDR3 is TGTGCCAGCAGTGATTGGCCGGGACAGGGGGATCCGGGGGAGCTGTTTTTT. Translating it yields CASSDWPGQGDPGELFF. Together with reference TRBV25-1 and TRBJ2-2, the CDR3 gives the full variable domain: EADIYQTPRYLVIGTGKKITLECSQTMGHDKMYWYQQDPGMELHLIHYSYGVNSTEKGDLSSESTVSRIRTEHFPLTLESARPSHTSQYLCASSDWPGQGDPGELFFGEGSRLTVL.

The chain joins TRBV5-1 to TRBJ2-6; TRBD1 aligns across 11 bases. V lost 4 bases and J lost 4; bases outside the gene matches: 7. The germline V gene has CDR1 SGHRS and CDR2 YFSETQ. The CDR3 is 17 amino acids. CDR3 in DNA: TGCGCCAGCAGCATCGGACAGGGGGCTTCCGGGGCCAACGTCCTGACTTTC. Translation: CASSIGQGASGANVLTF.

In this sample, this clonotype turned up a few times. The rearrangement uses TRBV20-1 and TRBJ2-1, with TRBD2 as a possible D gene (6 bases). V lost 0 bases, J lost 9 bases, and 24 bases lay in between. From germline, CDR1 is DFQATT and CDR2 SNEGSKA (reference sequence). This CDR3 has 17 amino acids. The CDR3 loop is CSARDGRGEASWGEQFF. CDR3 DNA sequence: TGCAGTGCTAGAGATGGTCGAGGGGAGGCCTCGTGGGGTGAGCAGTTCTTC.

In its sample, this clonotype was seen many times. The chain employs TRBV5-1 and TRBJ1-2; possibly TRBD1 for D (5 bases). The germline CDR1 and CDR2 sequences are SGHRS and YFSETQ. V gave up 4 bases and J gave up 2 bases, with 12 bases separating them. The CDR3 is 14 amino acids. The CDR3 protein is CASSQTASNYGYTF. The CDR3 nucleotides read TGCGCCAGCAGCCAGACAGCGAGCAACTATGGCTACACCTTC.

In this sample, this clonotype turned up many times. The chain combines TRBV5-1 with TRBJ1-4; D gene uncertain. The CDR3 has 15 residues. The V and J ends lost 2 bases and 7 bases respectively, with 15 bases between them. The germline V gene has CDR1 SGHRS and CDR2 YFSETQ. CDR3 region: CASSFQSTIGEKLFF. As DNA, the CDR3 is TGCGCCAGCAGCTTCCAGTCCACAATCGGTGAAAAACTGTTTTTT.

The CDR3 DNA reads as TGTGCCAGCAGGGCCGCTGAGGATGGCTACACCTTC. Protein product: CASRAAEDGYTF. This chain uses TRBV25-1 with TRBJ1-2; D unresolved. The CDR3 sequence is 12 residues long. V was trimmed by 6 bases and J by 6 bases, leaving 11 bases between them. CDR1 is MGHDK and CDR2 is SYGVNS in the germline V gene.

This clonotype was picked up many times. V is TRBV29-1 and J is TRBJ1-2; D perhaps matches TRBD1 (5 bases). V was trimmed by 4 bases and J by 7 bases, leaving 13 bases between them. The CDR3 consists of 12 residues. Looked up from germline, CDR1 is SQVTM and CDR2 is ANQGSEA. CDR3 sequence reads: CSVVEGLGGYTF. In DNA, the CDR3 is TGCAGCGTTGTGGAGGGGCTCGGTGGCTACACCTTC. Based on the CDR3 plus reference TRBV29-1 and TRBJ1-2, the full variable domain is SAVISQKPSRDICQRGTSLTIQCQVDSQVTMMFWYRQQPGQSLTLIATANQGSEATYESGFVIDKFPISRPNLTFSTLTVSNMSPEDSSIYLCSVVEGLGGYTFGSGTRLTVV.